This T cell receptor (beta chain) originates from a study of T cell responses to AZD1222 COVID-19 vaccine. As for the study in general: Timing groups of about 4 and about 12 weeks for second doses were pooled. Study conclusions and caveats: Vaccine-associated CD4 TCRs ranged over spike, dominating at 160-218 and 743-854. Unmutated variant regions are reportedly targeted by nearly half of spike-specific TCRs. No day 14 peak samples; only post-peak repertoires were characterized.

From germline, CDR1 is SGHRS and CDR2 YFSETQ. The CDR3 loop spans 15 amino acids. V lost 0 bases and J 0 bases, leaving 9 bases between the germline ends. Clones were sequenced by immunoSEQ multiplex PCR, and TCRdb holds only the in-frame ones, with some missing. The sample includes under 130,000 clones, approximately 88% of them seen just once. With regard to this clone: Its cognate antigen is unknown.

The chain carries TRBV5-1 and TRBJ1-2, with TRBD1 as a possible D gene (6 bases). The receptor was isolated from an adult in good health. Sequenced material: peripheral blood, taken on day 0 of AZD1222 vaccination. CDR3 sequence (DNA): TGCGCCAGCAGCTTGGCGGGGGCTACTAACTATGGCTACACCTTC. This codes for CASSLAGATNYGYTF.